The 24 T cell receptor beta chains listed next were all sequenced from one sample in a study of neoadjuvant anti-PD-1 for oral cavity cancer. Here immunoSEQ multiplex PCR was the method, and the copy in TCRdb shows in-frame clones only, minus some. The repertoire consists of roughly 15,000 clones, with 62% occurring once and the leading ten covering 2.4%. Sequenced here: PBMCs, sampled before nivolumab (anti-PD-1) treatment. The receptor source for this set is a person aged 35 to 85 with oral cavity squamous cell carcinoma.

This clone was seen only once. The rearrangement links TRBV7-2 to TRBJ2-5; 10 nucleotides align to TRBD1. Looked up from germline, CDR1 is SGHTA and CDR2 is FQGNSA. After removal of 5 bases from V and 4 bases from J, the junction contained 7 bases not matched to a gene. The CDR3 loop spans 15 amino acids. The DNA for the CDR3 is TGTGCCAGCAGCCCGAGACAGGGGGCTGGAGAGACCCAGTACTTC. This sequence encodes CASSPRQGAGETQYF.

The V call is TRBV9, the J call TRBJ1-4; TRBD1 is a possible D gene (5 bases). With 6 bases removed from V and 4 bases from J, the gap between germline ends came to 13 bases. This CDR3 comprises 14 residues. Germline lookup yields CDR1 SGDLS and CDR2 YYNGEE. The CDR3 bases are TGTGCCAGCACAAGGGGACGGATTAATGAAAAACTGTTTTTT. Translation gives CASTRGRINEKLFF.

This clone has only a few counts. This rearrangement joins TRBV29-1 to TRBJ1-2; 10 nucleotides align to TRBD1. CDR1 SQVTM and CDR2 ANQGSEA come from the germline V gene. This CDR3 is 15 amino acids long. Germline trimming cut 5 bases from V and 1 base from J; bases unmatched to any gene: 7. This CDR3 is CSVPGQGIVNYGYTF. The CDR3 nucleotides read TGCAGCGTTCCGGGACAGGGGATCGTTAACTATGGCTACACCTTC.

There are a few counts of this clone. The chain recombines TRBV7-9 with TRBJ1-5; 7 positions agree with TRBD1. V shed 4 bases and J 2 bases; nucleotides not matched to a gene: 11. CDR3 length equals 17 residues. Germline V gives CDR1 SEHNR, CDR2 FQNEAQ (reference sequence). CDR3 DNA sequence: TGTGCCAGCAGCTCGGAGACGACAGGGTTGGGCAATCAGCCCCAGCATTTT. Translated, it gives CASSSETTGLGNQPQHF.

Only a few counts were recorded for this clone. Written as DNA, the CDR3 is TGCACCAGCAGCCCTAGCGGGAGCACAGATACGCAGTATTTT. Translation: CTSSPSGSTDTQYF. V usage is TRBV1 and J usage is TRBJ2-3; TRBD2 reflects the table's D call only, with no check against the DNA. TRBV1 is labeled a pseudogene. CDR3 size: 14 residues.

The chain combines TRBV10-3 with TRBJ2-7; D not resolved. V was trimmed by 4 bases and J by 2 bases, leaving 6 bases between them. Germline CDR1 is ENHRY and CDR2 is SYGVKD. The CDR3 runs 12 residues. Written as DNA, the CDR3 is TGTGCCATCAGTGGGGATACCTACGAGCAGTACTTC. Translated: CAISGDTYEQYF.

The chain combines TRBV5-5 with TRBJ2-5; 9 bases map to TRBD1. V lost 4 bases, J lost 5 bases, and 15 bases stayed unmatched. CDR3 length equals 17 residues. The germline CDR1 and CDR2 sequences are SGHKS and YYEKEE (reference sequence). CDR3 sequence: CASSPDRGWGLRETQYF. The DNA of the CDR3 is TGTGCCAGCAGCCCGGACAGGGGATGGGGTCTTCGGGAGACCCAGTACTTC.

In DNA form, the CDR3 reads TGTGCCTGGAGGGGGGTAGGGACAGATAGCTCTGGAAACACCATATATTTT. This encodes CAWRGVGTDSSGNTIYF. The chain joins TRBV30 to TRBJ1-3, with 7 bases aligning to TRBD1. CDR1 and CDR2 from the germline V gene are GTSNPN and SVGIG (reference sequence). J lost 0 bases, V lost 3 bases, and 11 bases had no gene match. The CDR3 has 17 amino acids.

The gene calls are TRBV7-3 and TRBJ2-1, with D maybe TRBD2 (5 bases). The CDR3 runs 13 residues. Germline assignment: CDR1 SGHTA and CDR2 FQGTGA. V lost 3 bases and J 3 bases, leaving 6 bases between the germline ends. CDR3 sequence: CASSFTSYNEQFF. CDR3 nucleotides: TGTGCCAGCAGCTTTACTAGCTACAATGAGCAGTTCTTC.

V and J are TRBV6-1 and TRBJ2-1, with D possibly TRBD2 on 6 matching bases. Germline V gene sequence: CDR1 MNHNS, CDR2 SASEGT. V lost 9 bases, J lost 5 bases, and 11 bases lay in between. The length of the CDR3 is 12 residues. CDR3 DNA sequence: TGTGCCAGTTGGAGGGGAGACAATGAGCAGTTCTTC. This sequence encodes CASWRGDNEQFF.

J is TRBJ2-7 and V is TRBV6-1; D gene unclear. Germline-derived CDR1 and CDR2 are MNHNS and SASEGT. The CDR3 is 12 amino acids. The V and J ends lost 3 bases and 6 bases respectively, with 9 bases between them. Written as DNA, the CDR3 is TGTGCCAGCAGTGATGTCTGGGGCGAGCAGTACTTC. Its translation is CASSDVWGEQYF.

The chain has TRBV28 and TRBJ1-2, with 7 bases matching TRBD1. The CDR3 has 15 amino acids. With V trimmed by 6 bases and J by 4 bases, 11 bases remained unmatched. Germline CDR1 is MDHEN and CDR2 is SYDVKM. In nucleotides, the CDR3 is TGTGCCAGCAGCCCTGGGAATACAGGGGTCTATGGCTACACCTTC. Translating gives CASSPGNTGVYGYTF.

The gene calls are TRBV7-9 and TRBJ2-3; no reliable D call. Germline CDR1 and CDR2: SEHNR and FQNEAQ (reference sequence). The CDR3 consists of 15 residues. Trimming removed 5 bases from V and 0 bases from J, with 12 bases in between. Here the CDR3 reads CASSPRLYSTDTQYF. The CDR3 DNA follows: TGTGCCAGCAGCCCGAGACTTTACAGCACAGATACGCAGTATTTT.

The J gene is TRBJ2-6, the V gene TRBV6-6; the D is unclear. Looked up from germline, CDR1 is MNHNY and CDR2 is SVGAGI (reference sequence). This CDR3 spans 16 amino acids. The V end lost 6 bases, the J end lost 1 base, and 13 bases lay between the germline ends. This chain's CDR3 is CASSGRQVSGANVLTF. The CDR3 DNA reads TGTGCCAGCAGCGGACGACAAGTGTCTGGGGCCAACGTCCTGACTTTC.

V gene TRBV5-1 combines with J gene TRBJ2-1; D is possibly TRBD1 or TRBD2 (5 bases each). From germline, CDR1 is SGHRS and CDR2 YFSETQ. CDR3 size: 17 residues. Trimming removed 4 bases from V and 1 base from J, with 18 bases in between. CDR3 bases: TGCGCCAGCAGCCCGTCTGGTGGGGGACCTTCCTACAATGAGCAGTTCTTC. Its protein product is CASSPSGGGPSYNEQFF.

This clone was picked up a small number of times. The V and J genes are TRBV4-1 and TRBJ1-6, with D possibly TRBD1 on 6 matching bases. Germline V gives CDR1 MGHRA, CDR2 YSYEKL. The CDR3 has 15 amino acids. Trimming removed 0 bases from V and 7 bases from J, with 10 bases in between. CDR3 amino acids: CASSQDRGVNSPLHF. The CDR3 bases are TGCGCCAGCAGCCAAGATAGGGGGGTAAATTCACCCCTCCACTTT.

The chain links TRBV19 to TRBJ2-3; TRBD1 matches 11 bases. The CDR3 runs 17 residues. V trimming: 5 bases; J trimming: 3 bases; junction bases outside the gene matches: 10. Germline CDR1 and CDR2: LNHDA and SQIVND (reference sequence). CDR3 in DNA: TGTGCCAGTAGTTTCATAACAGGGACAGGGGGTACAGATACGCAGTATTTT. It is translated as CASSFITGTGGTDTQYF.

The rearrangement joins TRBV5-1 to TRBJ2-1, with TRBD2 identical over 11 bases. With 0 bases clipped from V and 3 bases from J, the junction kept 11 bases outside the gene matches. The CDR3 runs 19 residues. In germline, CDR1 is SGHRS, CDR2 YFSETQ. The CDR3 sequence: CASSLASSGGPLLYNEQFF. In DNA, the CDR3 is TGCGCCAGCAGCTTGGCGTCTAGCGGGGGGCCCCTTCTCTACAATGAGCAGTTCTTC. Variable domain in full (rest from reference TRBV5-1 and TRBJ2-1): KAGVTQTPRYLIKTRGQQVTLSCSPISGHRSVSWYQQTPGQGLQFLFEYFSETQRNKGNFPGRFSGRQFSNSRSEMNVSTLELGDSALYLCASSLASSGGPLLYNEQFFGPGTRLTVL.

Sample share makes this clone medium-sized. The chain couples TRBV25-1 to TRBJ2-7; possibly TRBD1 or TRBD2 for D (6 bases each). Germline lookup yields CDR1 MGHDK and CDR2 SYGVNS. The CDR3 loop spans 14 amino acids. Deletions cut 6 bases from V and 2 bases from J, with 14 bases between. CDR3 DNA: TGTGCCAGCAGGGGAGGACAGACGCCCTACGAGCAGTACTTC. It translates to CASRGGQTPYEQYF.

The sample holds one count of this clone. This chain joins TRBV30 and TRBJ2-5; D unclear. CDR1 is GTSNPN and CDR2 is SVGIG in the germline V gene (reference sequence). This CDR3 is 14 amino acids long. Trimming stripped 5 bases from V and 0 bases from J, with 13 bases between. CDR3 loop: CAWGVGGYQETQYF. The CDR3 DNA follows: TGTGCCTGGGGGGTAGGTGGGTACCAAGAGACCCAGTACTTC.

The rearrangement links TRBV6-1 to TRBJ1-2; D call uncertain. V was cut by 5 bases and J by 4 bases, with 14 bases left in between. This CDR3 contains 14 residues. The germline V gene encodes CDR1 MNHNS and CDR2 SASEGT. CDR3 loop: CASSTRPGFYGYTF. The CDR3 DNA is TGTGCCAGCAGTACTCGCCCGGGCTTCTATGGCTACACCTTC.

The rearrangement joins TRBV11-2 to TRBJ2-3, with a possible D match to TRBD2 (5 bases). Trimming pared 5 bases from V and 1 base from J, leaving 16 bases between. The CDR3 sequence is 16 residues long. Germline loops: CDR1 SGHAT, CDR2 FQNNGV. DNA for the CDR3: TGTGCCAGCAGCCCCCGAGGGCGGATAGGCACAGATACGCAGTATTTT. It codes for CASSPRGRIGTDTQYF.

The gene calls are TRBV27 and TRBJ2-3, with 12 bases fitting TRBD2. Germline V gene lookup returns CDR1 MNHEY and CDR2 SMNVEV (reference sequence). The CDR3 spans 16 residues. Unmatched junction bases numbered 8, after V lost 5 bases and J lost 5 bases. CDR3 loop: CASSHLAGGVKDTQYF. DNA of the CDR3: TGTGCCAGCAGTCACCTAGCGGGAGGGGTAAAAGATACGCAGTATTTT.

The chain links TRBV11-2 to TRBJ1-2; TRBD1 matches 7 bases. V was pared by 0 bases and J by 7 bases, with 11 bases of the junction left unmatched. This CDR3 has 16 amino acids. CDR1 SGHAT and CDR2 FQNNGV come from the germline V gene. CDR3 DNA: TGTGCCAGCAGCTTAGAGGCTTCGGCAGGGGGTCTTGGCTACACCTTC. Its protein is CASSLEASAGGLGYTF.